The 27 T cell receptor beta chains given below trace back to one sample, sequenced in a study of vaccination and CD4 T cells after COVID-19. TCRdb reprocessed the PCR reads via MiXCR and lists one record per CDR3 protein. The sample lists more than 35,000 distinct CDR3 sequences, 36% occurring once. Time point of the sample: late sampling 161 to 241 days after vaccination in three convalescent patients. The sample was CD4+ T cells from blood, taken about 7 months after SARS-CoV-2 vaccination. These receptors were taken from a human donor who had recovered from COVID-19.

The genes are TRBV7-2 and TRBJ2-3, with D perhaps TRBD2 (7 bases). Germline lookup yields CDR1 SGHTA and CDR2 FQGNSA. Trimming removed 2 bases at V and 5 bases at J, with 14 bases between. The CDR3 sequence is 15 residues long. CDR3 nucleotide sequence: TGTGCCAGCAGCTTAAATTTCGGGGGGCGAGATACGCAGTATTTT. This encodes CASSLNFGGRDTQYF.

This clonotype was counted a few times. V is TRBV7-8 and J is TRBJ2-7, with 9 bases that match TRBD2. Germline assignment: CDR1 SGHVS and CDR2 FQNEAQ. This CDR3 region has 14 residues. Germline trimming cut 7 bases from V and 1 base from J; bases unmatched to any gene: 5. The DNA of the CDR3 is TGTGCCAGCAACCTAGCGGGACGATCCTACGAGCAGTACTTC. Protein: CASNLAGRSYEQYF.

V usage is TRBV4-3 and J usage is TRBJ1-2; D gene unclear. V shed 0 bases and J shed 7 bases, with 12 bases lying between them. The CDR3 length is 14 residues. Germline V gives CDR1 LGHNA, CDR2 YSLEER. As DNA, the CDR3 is TGCGCCAGCAGCCAAGATCCGGCAAGAGTTGGCTACACCTTC. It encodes CASSQDPARVGYTF.

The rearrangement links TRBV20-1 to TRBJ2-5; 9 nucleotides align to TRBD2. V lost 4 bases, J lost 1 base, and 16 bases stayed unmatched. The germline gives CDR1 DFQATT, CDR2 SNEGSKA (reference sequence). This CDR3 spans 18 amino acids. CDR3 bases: TGCAGTGCTAAGCTGCGGGAGGGCCCCCAAGGCCCCCAAGAGACCCAGTACTTC. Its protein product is CSAKLREGPQGPQETQYF.

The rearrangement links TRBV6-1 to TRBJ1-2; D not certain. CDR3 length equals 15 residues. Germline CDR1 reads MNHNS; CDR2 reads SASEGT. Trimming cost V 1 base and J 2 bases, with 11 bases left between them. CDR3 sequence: CASSEVRTTNYGYTF. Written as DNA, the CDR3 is TGTGCCAGCAGTGAAGTTCGGACGACGAACTATGGCTACACCTTC.

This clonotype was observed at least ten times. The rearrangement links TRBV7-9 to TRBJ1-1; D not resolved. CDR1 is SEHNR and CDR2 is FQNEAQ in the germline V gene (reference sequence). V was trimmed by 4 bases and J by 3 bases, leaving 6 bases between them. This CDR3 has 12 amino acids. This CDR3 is CASSYGDTEAFF. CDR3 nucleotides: TGTGCCAGCAGCTATGGGGACACTGAAGCTTTCTTT.

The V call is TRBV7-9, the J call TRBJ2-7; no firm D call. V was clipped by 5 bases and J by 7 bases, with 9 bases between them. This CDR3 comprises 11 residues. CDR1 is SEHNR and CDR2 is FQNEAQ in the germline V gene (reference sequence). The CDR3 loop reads CASSPLGEQYF. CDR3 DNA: TGTGCCAGCAGCCCCCTCGGAGAGCAGTACTTC.

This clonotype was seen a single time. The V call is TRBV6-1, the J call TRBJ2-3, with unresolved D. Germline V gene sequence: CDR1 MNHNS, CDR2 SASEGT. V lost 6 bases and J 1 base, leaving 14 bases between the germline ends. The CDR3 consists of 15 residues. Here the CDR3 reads CASSLEFGGTDTQYF. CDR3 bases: TGTGCCAGCAGCCTAGAATTCGGCGGCACAGATACGCAGTATTTT.

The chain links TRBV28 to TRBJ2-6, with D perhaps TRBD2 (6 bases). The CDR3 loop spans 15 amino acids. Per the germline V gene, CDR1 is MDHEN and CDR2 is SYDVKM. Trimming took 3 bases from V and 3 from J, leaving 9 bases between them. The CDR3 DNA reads TGTGCCAGCAGTTTTATGGGGGGTGGGGCCAACGTCCTGACTTTC. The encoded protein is CASSFMGGGANVLTF.

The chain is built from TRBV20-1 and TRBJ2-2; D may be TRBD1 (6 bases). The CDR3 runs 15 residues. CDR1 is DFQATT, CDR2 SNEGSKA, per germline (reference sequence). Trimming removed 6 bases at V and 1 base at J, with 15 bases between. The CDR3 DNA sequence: TGCAGTGCCGGGGCAGGGGCGCGGAACACCGGGGAGCTGTTTTTT. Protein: CSAGAGARNTGELFF.

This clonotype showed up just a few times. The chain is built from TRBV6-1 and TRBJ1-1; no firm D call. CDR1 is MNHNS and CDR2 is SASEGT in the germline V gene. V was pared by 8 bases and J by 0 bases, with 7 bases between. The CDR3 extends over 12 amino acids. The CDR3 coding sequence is TGTGCCAGCCGACGGCTGAACACTGAAGCTTTCTTT. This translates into CASRRLNTEAFF.

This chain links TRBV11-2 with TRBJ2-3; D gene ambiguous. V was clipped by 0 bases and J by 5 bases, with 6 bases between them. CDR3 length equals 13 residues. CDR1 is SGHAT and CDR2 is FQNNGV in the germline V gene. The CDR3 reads CASSLDLGDTQYF. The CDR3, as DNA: TGTGCCAGCAGCTTAGATCTCGGAGATACGCAGTATTTT.

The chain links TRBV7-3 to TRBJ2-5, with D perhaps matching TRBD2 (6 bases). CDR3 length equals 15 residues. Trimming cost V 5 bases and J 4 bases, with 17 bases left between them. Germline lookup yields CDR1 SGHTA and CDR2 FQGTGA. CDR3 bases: TGTGCCAGCAGCCGTCAAAGCGGGTTAGGAGAGACCCAGTACTTC. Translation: CASSRQSGLGETQYF.

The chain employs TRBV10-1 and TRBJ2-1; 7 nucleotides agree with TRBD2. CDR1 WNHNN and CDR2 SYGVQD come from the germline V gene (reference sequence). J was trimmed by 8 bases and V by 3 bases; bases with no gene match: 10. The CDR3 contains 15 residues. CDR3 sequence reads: CASSDTSGGIDEQFF. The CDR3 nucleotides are TGCGCCAGCAGTGATACTTCGGGAGGTATCGATGAGCAGTTCTTC.

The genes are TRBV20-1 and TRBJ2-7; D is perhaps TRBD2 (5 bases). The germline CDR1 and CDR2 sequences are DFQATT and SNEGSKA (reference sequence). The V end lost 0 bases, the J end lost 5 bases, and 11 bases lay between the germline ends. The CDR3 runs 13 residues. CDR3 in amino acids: CSARDLLRDEQYF. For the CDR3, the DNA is TGCAGTGCTAGAGATCTCTTGAGGGACGAGCAGTACTTC.

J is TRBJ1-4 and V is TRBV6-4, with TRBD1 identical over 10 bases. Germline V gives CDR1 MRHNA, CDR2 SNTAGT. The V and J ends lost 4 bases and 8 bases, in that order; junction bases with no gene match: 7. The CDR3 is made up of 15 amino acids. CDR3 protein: CASSASGTGEEKLFF. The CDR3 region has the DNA TGTGCCAGCAGTGCTAGCGGGACAGGGGAGGAAAAACTGTTTTTT.

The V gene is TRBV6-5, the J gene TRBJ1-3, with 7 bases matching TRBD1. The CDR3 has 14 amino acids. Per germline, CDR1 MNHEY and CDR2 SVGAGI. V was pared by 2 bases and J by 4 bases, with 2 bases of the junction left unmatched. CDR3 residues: CASSYRDRGNTIYF. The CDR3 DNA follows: TGTGCCAGCAGTTACCGGGACAGAGGAAACACCATATATTTT.

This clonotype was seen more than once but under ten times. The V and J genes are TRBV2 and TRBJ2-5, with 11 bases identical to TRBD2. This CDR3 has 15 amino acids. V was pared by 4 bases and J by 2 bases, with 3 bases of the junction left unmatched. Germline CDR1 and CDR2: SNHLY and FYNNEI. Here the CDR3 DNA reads TGTGCCAGCAGTGGACTAGCGGGACCGCAAGAGACCCAGTACTTC. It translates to CASSGLAGPQETQYF.

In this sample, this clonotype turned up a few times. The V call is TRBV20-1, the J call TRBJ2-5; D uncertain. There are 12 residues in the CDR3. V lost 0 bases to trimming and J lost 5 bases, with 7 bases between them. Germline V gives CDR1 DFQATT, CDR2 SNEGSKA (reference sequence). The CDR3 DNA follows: TGCAGTGCTAGAGACGGTGGGGAGACCCAGTACTTC. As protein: CSARDGGETQYF.

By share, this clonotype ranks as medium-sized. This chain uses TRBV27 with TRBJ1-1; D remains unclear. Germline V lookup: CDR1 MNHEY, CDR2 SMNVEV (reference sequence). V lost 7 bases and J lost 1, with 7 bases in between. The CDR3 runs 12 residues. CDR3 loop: CASTTTNTEAFF. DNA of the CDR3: TGTGCCAGCACAACCACGAACACTGAAGCTTTCTTT.

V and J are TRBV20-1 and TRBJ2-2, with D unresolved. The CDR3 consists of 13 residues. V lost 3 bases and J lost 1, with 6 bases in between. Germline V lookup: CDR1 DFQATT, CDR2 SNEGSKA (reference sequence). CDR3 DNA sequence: TGCAGTGCTAGGACTGGGAACACCGGGGAGCTGTTTTTT. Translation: CSARTGNTGELFF.

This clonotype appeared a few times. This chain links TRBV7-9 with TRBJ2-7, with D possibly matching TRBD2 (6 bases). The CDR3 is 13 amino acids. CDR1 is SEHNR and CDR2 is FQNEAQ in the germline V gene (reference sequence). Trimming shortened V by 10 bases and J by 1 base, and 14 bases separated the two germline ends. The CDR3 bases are TGTGCCACTGGCGGGATACAATCCTACGAGCAGTACTTC. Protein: CATGGIQSYEQYF.

The CDR3 reads CASSPGRQGARQPQHF. The CDR3 DNA reads as TGTGCCAGCAGCCCTGGGAGACAGGGGGCTCGTCAGCCCCAGCATTTT. The rearrangement links TRBV12-3 or TRBV12-4 to TRBJ1-5, with TRBD1 matching over 10 bases. V was pared by 6 bases and J by 6 bases, with 11 bases of the junction left unmatched. The CDR3 extends over 16 amino acids.

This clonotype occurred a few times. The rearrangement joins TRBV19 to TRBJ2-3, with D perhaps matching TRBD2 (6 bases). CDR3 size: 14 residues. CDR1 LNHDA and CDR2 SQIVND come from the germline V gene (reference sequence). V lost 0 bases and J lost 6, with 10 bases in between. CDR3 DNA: TGTGCCAGTAGTATAGATCTAAGCGGGGATACGCAGTATTTT. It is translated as CASSIDLSGDTQYF.

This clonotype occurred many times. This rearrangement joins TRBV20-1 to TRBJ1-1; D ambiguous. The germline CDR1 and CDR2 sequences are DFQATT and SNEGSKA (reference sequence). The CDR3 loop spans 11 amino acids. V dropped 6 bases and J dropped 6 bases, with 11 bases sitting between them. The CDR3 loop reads CSAILVPEAFF. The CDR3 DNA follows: TGCAGTGCCATCTTAGTCCCTGAAGCTTTCTTT.

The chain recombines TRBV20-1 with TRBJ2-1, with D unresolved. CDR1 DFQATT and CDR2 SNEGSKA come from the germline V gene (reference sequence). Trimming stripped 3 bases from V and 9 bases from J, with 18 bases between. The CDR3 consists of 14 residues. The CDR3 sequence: CSASRAQSAGEQFF. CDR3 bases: TGCAGTGCTAGTCGGGCCCAATCCGCCGGTGAGCAGTTCTTC.

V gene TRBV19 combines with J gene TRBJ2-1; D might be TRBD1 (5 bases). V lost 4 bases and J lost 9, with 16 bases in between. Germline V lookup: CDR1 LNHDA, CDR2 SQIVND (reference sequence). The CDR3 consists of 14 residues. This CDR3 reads CASSRRWPGPEQFF. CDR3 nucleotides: TGTGCCAGTAGTAGGCGGTGGCCAGGGCCTGAGCAGTTCTTC.